The 15 T cell receptor beta chains below come from one sample, sequenced in a study of cytomegalovirus exposure and HLA in healthy donors. The PCR had 60 Vbeta and 13 Jbeta primers. Clones were sequenced by immunoSEQ multiplex PCR, and TCRdb holds only the in-frame ones, with some missing. The table lists some 150,000 clones, roughly four fifths of them singletons, with about 4.5% in the top ten. The sequenced material came from PBMCs. The receptors here all came from a man in his forties or fifties in good health and CMV-seronegative.

The chain recombines TRBV9 with TRBJ2-5; TRBD2 matches at 7 bases. The junction had 14 bases not matched to a gene; V was cut back by 4 bases and J by 5 bases. CDR3 length: 16 amino acids. From germline, CDR1 is SGDLS and CDR2 YYNGEE. The CDR3 sequence is CASSPTQRRGGETQYF. In DNA form, the CDR3 reads TGTGCCAGCAGCCCAACACAGAGGCGGGGAGGGGAGACCCAGTACTTC.

The CDR3, as DNA: TGTGCCAGCAGCCCGCGACAGGGGGCGCATAGGCTGTTTTTT. As protein: CASSPRQGAHRLFF. The chain joins TRBV7-9 to TRBJ1-4; 10 nucleotides agree with TRBD1. The CDR3 is made up of 14 amino acids. The V and J ends lost 5 bases and 14 bases, in that order; junction bases with no gene match: 11. Germline CDR1 SEHNR, CDR2 FQNEAQ (reference sequence).

By share of the sample, this clone is medium-sized. The V and J genes are TRBV6-1 and TRBJ2-1; 7 nucleotides line up with TRBD1. This CDR3 has 13 amino acids. Germline lookup yields CDR1 MNHNS and CDR2 SASEGT. The V and J ends lost 4 bases and 10 bases, in that order; junction bases with no gene match: 7. The DNA for the CDR3 is TGTGCCAGCAGTGGGGCAGGGGGTCAGGAGCAGTTCTTC. It translates to CASSGAGGQEQFF.

In its sample, this clone was seen a few times. The V and J genes are TRBV7-9 and TRBJ1-2; TRBD1 might be the D (6 bases). This CDR3 region has 12 residues. The V end was cut by 5 bases, the J end by 6 bases, with 10 bases between. Germline CDR1 reads SEHNR; CDR2 reads FQNEAQ (reference sequence). The CDR3 spells CASSQTGDGYTF. CDR3 in DNA: TGTGCCAGCAGCCAGACAGGAGATGGCTACACCTTC.

The rearrangement joins TRBV4-1 to TRBJ2-7, with D uncertain. Trimming removed 4 bases at V and 1 base at J, with 14 bases between. CDR3 length equals 15 residues. Germline values: CDR1 MGHRA, CDR2 YSYEKL. The CDR3 region is CASSLLAAPSYEQYF. In DNA, the CDR3 is TGCGCCAGCAGCCTGCTCGCTGCGCCGTCCTACGAGCAGTACTTC.

The chain is built from TRBV5-1 and TRBJ2-5, with 9 bases aligning to TRBD1. The germline gives CDR1 SGHRS, CDR2 YFSETQ. This CDR3 comprises 13 residues. The ends lost 3 bases at V and 4 bases at J; junction bases unmatched: 1. The CDR3 spells CASSWDRVETQYF. The CDR3 DNA reads TGCGCCAGCAGCTGGGACAGGGTAGAGACCCAGTACTTC. The full variable domain, in which reference TRBV5-1 and TRBJ2-5 provide the parts outside the CDR3, is KAGVTQTPRYLIKTRGQQVTLSCSPISGHRSVSWYQQTPGQGLQFLFEYFSETQRNKGNFPGRFSGRQFSNSRSEMNVSTLELGDSALYLCASSWDRVETQYFGPGTRLLVL.

In DNA, the CDR3 is TGTGCCAGCAGCACCAGCCAGGCTTACAATGAGCAGTTCTTC. It encodes CASSTSQAYNEQFF. The chain joins TRBV7-8 to TRBJ2-1, with no clear D. The CDR3 covers 14 residues. V gave up 5 bases and J gave up 4 bases, with 12 bases separating them. The germline gives CDR1 SGHVS, CDR2 FQNEAQ.

This chain uses TRBV5-1 with TRBJ2-5; 12 positions match TRBD2. There are 17 residues in the CDR3. Trimming took 2 bases from V and 2 from J; bases not matched to a gene: 7. CDR1 and CDR2 (germline): SGHRS, YFSETQ. The CDR3 sequence: CASSLLAGGGWQETQYF. CDR3 in DNA: TGCGCCAGCAGCTTACTAGCGGGGGGCGGATGGCAAGAGACCCAGTACTTC.

The gene calls are TRBV30 and TRBJ1-2, with 7 bases identical to TRBD1. Germline trimming cut 2 bases from V and 11 bases from J; bases unmatched to any gene: 17. Looked up from germline, CDR1 is GTSNPN and CDR2 is SVGIG (reference sequence). The CDR3 has 15 residues. CDR3 region: CAWSISTGLLRGYTF. CDR3 coding DNA: TGTGCCTGGAGTATATCGACAGGGCTCCTTAGGGGTTACACCTTC.

This clone has more than one count but fewer than ten. This chain uses TRBV2 with TRBJ2-2, with 9 bases aligning to TRBD2. After removal of 8 bases from V and 4 bases from J, the junction contained 5 bases not matched to a gene. The germline V gene encodes CDR1 SNHLY and CDR2 FYNNEI. The CDR3 spans 14 residues. This CDR3 reads CASSGTSPTGELFF. The CDR3, as DNA: TGTGCCAGCTCCGGGACTAGCCCCACCGGGGAGCTGTTTTTT.

V is TRBV27 and J is TRBJ1-1; TRBD1 matches at 7 bases. CDR1 is MNHEY and CDR2 is SMNVEV in the germline V gene (reference sequence). The V gene end was trimmed by 7 bases and the J gene end by 2 bases; junction bases not matched to a gene: 10. The CDR3 runs 15 residues. The CDR3 DNA is TGTGCCAGCAAAGGGGGCAGGGCCAAAAACACTGAAGCTTTCTTT. This sequence encodes CASKGGRAKNTEAFF.

This clone was seen only once. The chain employs TRBV6-5 and TRBJ2-2; 7 nucleotides align to TRBD2. Germline CDR1 reads MNHEY; CDR2 reads SVGAGI. CDR3 length equals 14 residues. Trimming removed 2 bases from V and 4 bases from J; junction bases left unmatched: 1. The CDR3 here is CASSYGGGTGELFF. The DNA of the CDR3 is TGTGCCAGCAGTTACGGCGGGGGCACCGGGGAGCTGTTTTTT.

The chain recombines TRBV21-1 with TRBJ1-1. TRBV21-1 is listed as a pseudogene. This CDR3 contains 14 residues. CDR3 protein: CASSARGRTAEAFF. CDR3 nucleotide sequence: TGTGCCAGCAGCGCGCGGGGGCGAACGGCTGAAGCTTTCTTT.

This chain links TRBV10-3 with TRBJ1-2; 8 bases align to TRBD1. Trimming took 3 bases from V and 4 from J; bases not matched to a gene: 13. CDR3 length equals 17 residues. Germline CDR1 ENHRY, CDR2 SYGVKD. CDR3 sequence (DNA): TGTGCCATCAGTGACACTGCCAGGGGGCGTGACGGCTATGGCTACACCTTC. Its protein is CAISDTARGRDGYGYTF.

The chain combines TRBV2 with TRBJ2-2; 8 nucleotides line up with TRBD1. The CDR3 consists of 13 residues. Trimming removed 4 bases from V and 6 bases from J; junction bases left unmatched: 1. Germline CDR1 SNHLY, CDR2 FYNNEI. CDR3 sequence: CASSAQGAGELFF. CDR3 DNA: TGTGCCAGCAGTGCACAGGGGGCCGGGGAGCTGTTTTTT.